This T cell receptor beta chain comes out of a study of shared clonotypes between healthy human individuals. Study observations and caveats: Non-shared clonotypes displayed generation probabilities falling below those of clonotypes present in all four donors.

Terminally differentiated effector memory CD45RA+ cells were left out of the naive CD8 fraction, which was CD45RO-negative and positively selected for CCR7. Turning to this clone: The target antigen is unknown.

V was pared by 7 bases and J by 10 bases, with 14 bases between. Germline CDR1 is MNHEY and CDR2 is SVGAGI. This CDR3 spans 12 amino acids. The assay was run at deep level. Method: immunoSEQ multiplex PCR; TCRdb's copy keeps in-frame clones and lacks some. The sample contains roughly 2,000,000 clones, about 95% of which appear only once. Sequencing used naive CD8+ T cells sorted from blood. The clonotype originates from a man between 18 and 29 years old in good health. This rearrangement joins TRBV6-5 to TRBJ2-1; no reliable D call. CDR3 coding DNA: TGTGCCAGCACCATACCCGGCGGCGAGCAGTTCTTC. The encoded protein is CASTIPGGEQFF.